This T cell receptor (beta chain) was profiled in a study of blood T cell repertoires in COVID-19. Study as a whole: Both acute and convalescent COVID-19 samples were obtained from the United States, Italy and Spain. The analysed material was cDNA or gDNA that came from T cells, B-cell-depleted T cells, or PBMCs.

Original analysis: Amplifying reference gene primers gave estimates of nucleated cell counts. The table came from immunoSEQ multiplex PCR; TCRdb's copy has only in-frame clones and leaves some out. V and J calls plus clone size are reproduced from that table; the DNA served to infer D and trimming. The data hold about 150,000 clones, with approximately 86% observed a single time. CDR3 size: 14 residues. Trimming took off 2 bases at V and 7 bases at J, with 15 bases between the two ends. Germline CDR1 KGHSH, CDR2 LQKENI. The TCR comes from a man between 70 and 80 years old with acute or convalescent COVID-19. The sample taken for sequencing was peripheral blood. The gene calls are TRBV18 and TRBJ2-7, with TRBD2 as a possible D gene (7 bases). CDR3 nucleotide sequence: TGTGCCAGCTCACCAAAGGGGGGAGGGTCGGAGCAGTACTTC. Protein product: CASSPKGGGSEQYF.